This T cell receptor beta chain derives from a study of T cells in localized non-small cell lung cancer. General observations from the study: When the top 100 tumor clones were examined, a median approximately 57 of them also appeared in the adjacent lung, which was paired and uninvolved. Uninvolved adjacent lung showed the highest T cell clonality, exceeding tumor. Sequencing, confined to only one tumor region, leaves heterogeneity possible.

The V gene lost 2 bases and the J gene lost 4 bases, with 15 bases spanning the gap. The CDR3 has 15 amino acids. Looked up from germline, CDR1 is SGHTA and CDR2 is FQGNSA. A word on this clone: Its specificity is unknown.

The data were produced by immunoSEQ multiplex PCR, yet TCRdb's version contains in-frame clones alone and is incomplete. Among 30,000 to 50,000 clones, around 79% were seen once, and the ten largest hold about 37%. The sequence was collected from a woman aged 40 to 75 with stage II squamous cell lung carcinoma. The genes are TRBV7-2 and TRBJ2-7, with a weak D call TRBD2 (6 bases). The sequencing used PBMCs, collected before any cancer treatment. CDR3 sequence (DNA): TGTGCCAGCAGCTTATTTGAGGGAGGCCAATACGAGCAGTACTTC. Translation: CASSLFEGGQYEQYF.